This TCR beta chain was identified during a study of T-cell memory formation after mild COVID-19. Study-wide context: Largely, TCR clusters stayed within a single donor. Study outcomes and limitations: Cross-reactive memory appears to have joined, as suggested by some responding clones showing up in pre-infection memory. CD4+ clones that contracted lay mainly in CM and EM; CD8+ ones lay in EMRA.

Turning to this clonotype: As yet, its antigen is unknown.

It was 5'RACE with constant-segment primers that produced the TCR alpha and TCR beta cDNA libraries, which carried sample barcodes and UMIs. TCRdb independently ran MiXCR on the 5' RACE reads; one entry per CDR3 protein. The table records a few hundred thousand distinct CDR3 sequences, 25% to 30% of them present only once. Germline V CDR1 and CDR2: SGHDN, FVKESK. The CDR3 contains 13 residues. Trimming removed 1 base from V and 3 bases from J, with 4 bases in between. The sequenced material came from PBMCs or a T cell subset sorted from them (not recorded which). This clonotype was obtained from an adult woman who had mild COVID-19 (a few samples of this study predate the infection). Cell type and time point are not known. The V gene is TRBV14, the J gene TRBJ2-1; D gene unclear. CDR3 in amino acids: CASSQGVYNEQFF. The CDR3 bases are TGTGCCAGCAGCCAAGGGGTCTACAATGAGCAGTTCTTC.